The text below deals with one T cell receptor (beta chain). The germline CDR1 and CDR2 sequences are SGHKS and YYEKEE (reference sequence). The CDR3 runs to 16 residues. Trimming at V came to 7 bases and at J to 7 bases, leaving 16 bases not matched to a gene. Study processing details: Reference gene primer amplification yielded estimated nucleated cell counts. Measured with immunoSEQ multiplex PCR; TCRdb has only the in-frame clones, and not every one. V, J and clone size are those of that table, while D and trimming were read from the DNA. The table lists roughly 100,000 clones, 82% of them singletons. The data derive from a study of blood T cell repertoires in COVID-19. Study-level information: COVID-19 samples from acute and convalescent phases originated in the United States, Italy and Spain. PBMCs, B-cell-depleted T cells, or T cells were the source of the cDNA or gDNA that made up the material.

The chain is built from TRBV5-5 and TRBJ1-4; 7 bases map to TRBD1. The sequencing input was peripheral blood. The receptor was isolated from a man between 60 and 70 years old with acute or convalescent COVID-19. The CDR3: CASGQPSDRVIEKLFF. The CDR3 DNA is TGTGCCAGCGGCCAACCAAGTGACAGGGTCATTGAAAAACTGTTTTTT.